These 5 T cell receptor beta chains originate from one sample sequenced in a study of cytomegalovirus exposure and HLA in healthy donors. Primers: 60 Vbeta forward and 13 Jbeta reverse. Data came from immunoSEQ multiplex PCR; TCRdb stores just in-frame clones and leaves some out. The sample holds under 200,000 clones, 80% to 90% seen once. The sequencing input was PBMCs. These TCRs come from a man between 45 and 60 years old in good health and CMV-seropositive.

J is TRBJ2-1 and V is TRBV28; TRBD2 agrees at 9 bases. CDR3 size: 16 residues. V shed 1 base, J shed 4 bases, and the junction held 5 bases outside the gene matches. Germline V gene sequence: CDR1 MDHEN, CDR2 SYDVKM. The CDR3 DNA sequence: TGTGCCAGCAGTTTATTGAGCGGGAGGCCATACAATGAGCAGTTCTTC. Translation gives CASSLLSGRPYNEQFF.

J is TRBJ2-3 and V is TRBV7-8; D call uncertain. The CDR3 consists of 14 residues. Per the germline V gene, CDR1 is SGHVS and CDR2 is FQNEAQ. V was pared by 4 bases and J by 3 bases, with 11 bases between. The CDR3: CASSSGPWTDTQYF. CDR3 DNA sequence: TGTGCCAGCAGCTCAGGCCCGTGGACAGATACGCAGTATTTT.

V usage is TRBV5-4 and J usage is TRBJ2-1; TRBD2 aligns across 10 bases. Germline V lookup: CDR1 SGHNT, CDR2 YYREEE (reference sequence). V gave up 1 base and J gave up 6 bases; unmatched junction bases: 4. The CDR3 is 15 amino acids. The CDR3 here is CASSLKSSGGNEQFF. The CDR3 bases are TGTGCCAGCAGCTTGAAGTCTAGCGGGGGCAATGAGCAGTTCTTC.

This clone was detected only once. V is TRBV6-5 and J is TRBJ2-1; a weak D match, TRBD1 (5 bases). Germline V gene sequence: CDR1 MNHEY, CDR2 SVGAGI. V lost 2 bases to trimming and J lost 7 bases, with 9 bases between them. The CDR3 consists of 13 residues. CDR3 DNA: TGTGCCAGCAGTTACCTAGGGGTTAATGAGCAGTTCTTC. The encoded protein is CASSYLGVNEQFF.

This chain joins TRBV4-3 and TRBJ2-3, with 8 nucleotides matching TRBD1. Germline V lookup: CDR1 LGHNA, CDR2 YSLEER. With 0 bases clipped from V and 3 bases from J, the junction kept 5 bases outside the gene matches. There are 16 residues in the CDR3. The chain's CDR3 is CASSQEKGQVTDTQYF. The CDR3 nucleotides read TGCGCCAGCAGCCAAGAGAAGGGACAGGTTACAGATACGCAGTATTTT.